The 14 T cell receptor beta chains reported below all come from one sample, sequenced in a study of post-analysis software for immune sequencing data. Study-wide findings and caveats: In patients, about five TRBV segments were more frequent than in controls, with TRBV5-6, TRBV5-1 and TRBV20-1 among them.

Presence of unique molecular identifiers characterized the TCR beta cDNA libraries. TCRdb re-called the PCR reads with MiXCR, one entry per CDR3 protein. This table holds about 200,000 distinct CDR3 sequences, approximately 28% found once. The antigens of these receptors remain unknown. Sequenced: blood. These receptors originate from a girl aged 2-17 years with multiple sclerosis.

This clonotype was seen at least ten times. The chain employs TRBV4-2 and TRBJ2-1, with 9 bases fitting TRBD2. The germline V gene has CDR1 LGHNA and CDR2 YNFKEQ. There are 13 residues in the CDR3. The V gene end was trimmed by 4 bases and the J gene end by 8 bases; junction bases not matched to a gene: 3. The CDR3: CASSRRLADEQFF. CDR3 DNA sequence: TGTGCCAGCAGCCGCCGACTAGCGGATGAGCAGTTCTTC.

The V gene is TRBV20-1, the J gene TRBJ1-1; D is ambiguous. The germline V gene encodes CDR1 DFQATT and CDR2 SNEGSKA (reference sequence). The CDR3 has 14 amino acids. The V and J ends lost 3 bases and 5 bases respectively, with 16 bases between them. CDR3 in amino acids: CSARANKAGTEAFF. The DNA of the CDR3 is TGCAGTGCTAGGGCGAATAAGGCGGGGACTGAAGCTTTCTTT.

This clonotype was counted a single time. The chain combines TRBV20-1 with TRBJ2-5, with D hard to call. TRBJ2-7 matches the DNA end more closely, so the J call is doubtful. CDR1 is DFQATT, CDR2 SNEGSKA, per germline (reference sequence). The CDR3 consists of 14 residues. In DNA, the CDR3 is TGCAGTGCCAGCTCATGGCTGGCAGCCTACGAGCAGTACTTC. Translated: CSASSWLAAYEQYF.

This clonotype occurred many times. The V and J genes are TRBV28 and TRBJ2-1; 13 bases fit TRBD2. This CDR3 comprises 13 residues. Germline V lookup: CDR1 MDHEN, CDR2 SYDVKM. The V segment lost 9 bases and the J segment 10 bases; nucleotides outside the gene matches: 6. The chain's CDR3 is CASRTSGSREQFF. CDR3 bases: TGTGCCAGTCGGACTAGCGGGAGTAGAGAGCAGTTCTTC.

The chain recombines TRBV20-1 with TRBJ2-3; TRBD2 agrees at 7 bases. Germline loops: CDR1 DFQATT, CDR2 SNEGSKA (reference sequence). CDR3 length equals 14 residues. The junction had 8 bases not matched to a gene; V was cut back by 3 bases and J by 5 bases. CDR3 sequence reads: CSARPTGRGDTQYF. CDR3 coding DNA: TGCAGTGCTAGGCCCACGGGGAGGGGAGATACGCAGTATTTT.

This clonotype was observed at least ten times. V is TRBV5-6 and J is TRBJ1-4, with 7 bases aligning to TRBD1. The CDR3 runs 14 residues. Trimming at V came to 4 bases and at J to 8 bases, leaving 8 bases not matched to a gene. Germline CDR1 SGHDT, CDR2 YYEEEE. The CDR3, as DNA: TGTGCCAGCAGCCGCAGGGGGTTGGGGGAAAAACTGTTTTTT. The encoded protein is CASSRRGLGEKLFF.

This clonotype has just a few counts. The CDR3 is CASSPGTGLVGYTF. The CDR3 DNA sequence: TGCGCCAGCAGCCCGGGGACAGGGCTTGTGGGCTACACCTTC. This rearrangement joins TRBV5-1 to TRBJ1-2, with 9 positions matching TRBD1. Germline CDR1 is SGHRS and CDR2 is YFSETQ. This CDR3 is 14 amino acids long. Trimming took 4 bases from V and 8 from J; bases not matched to a gene: 9.

This chain uses TRBV7-9 with TRBJ2-2, with 7 bases identical to TRBD1. The junction had 8 bases not matched to a gene; V was cut back by 4 bases and J by 6 bases. CDR3 length: 15 residues. Per the germline V gene, CDR1 is SEHNR and CDR2 is FQNEAQ (reference sequence). The CDR3 DNA sequence: TGTGCCAGCAGCTCACCCCCCCAGGGGGCCGGGGAGCTGTTTTTT. Translation gives CASSSPPQGAGELFF. The whole variable domain, filled in from reference TRBV7-9 and TRBJ2-2, reads DTGVSQNPRHKITKRGQNVTFRCDPISEHNRLYWYRQTLGQGPEFLTYFQNEAQLEKSRLLSDRFSAERPKGSFSTLEIQRTEQGDSAMYLCASSSPPQGAGELFFGEGSRLTVL.

Ten or more counts support this clonotype. The gene calls are TRBV27 and TRBJ2-7; the match to TRBD2 covers 7 bases. The CDR3 covers 12 residues. Trimming cost V 5 bases and J 6 bases; bases outside gene matches: 4. Looked up from germline, CDR1 is MNHEY and CDR2 is SMNVEV (reference sequence). The CDR3 reads CASSLVAGEQYF. CDR3 in DNA: TGTGCCAGCAGTCTAGTAGCGGGCGAGCAGTACTTC.

This clonotype was counted ten times or more. The chain joins TRBV4-1 to TRBJ1-5, with 9 positions matching TRBD1. The CDR3 has 14 residues. The J segment lost 5 bases and the V segment lost 4 bases, leaving 3 bases of the junction unmatched. Germline CDR1 reads MGHRA; CDR2 reads YSYEKL. CDR3 coding DNA: TGCGCCAGCAGCCCCGGACAGGGGTATCAGCCCCAGCATTTT. It yields the protein CASSPGQGYQPQHF.

This clonotype was detected many times. The junction and the germline gene differ at one end; a read error may be behind it. The chain combines TRBV7-6 with TRBJ2-5; TRBD2 aligns across 9 bases. Looked up from germline, CDR1 is SGHVS and CDR2 is FNYEAQ. This CDR3 region has 16 residues. In DNA form, the CDR3 reads TGTGCTAGCAGCTTGGGGGTAGCGGGGGCCCAAGAGACCCAGTACTTC. This translates into CASSLGVAGAQETQYF.

Remarks on this clonotype: A clone one base away is much larger, so this may be a read error. For the CDR3, the DNA is TGCGCCAGCGGCCCGGGGCATGAGCAGTTCTTC. This gives the protein CASGPGHEQFF. V usage is TRBV5-1 and J usage is TRBJ2-1, with D perhaps assigned TRBD1 or TRBD2 (5 bases each). Germline assignment: CDR1 SGHRS and CDR2 YFSETQ. V dropped 7 bases and J dropped 8 bases, with 10 bases sitting between them. The CDR3 is 11 amino acids.

This clonotype turned up a few times. A read error may explain this, as a much larger clone is one base away. The chain carries TRBV6-5 and TRBJ2-5; 10 bases match TRBD1. Looked up from germline, CDR1 is MNHEY and CDR2 is SVGAGI. With V trimmed by 7 bases and J by 11 bases, 13 bases remained unmatched. There are 14 residues in the CDR3. CDR3 sequence reads: CASTRQGAVNEQYF. CDR3 DNA sequence: TGTGCCAGCACAAGACAGGGGGCGGTCAATGAGCAGTACTTC.

This clonotype was seen ten or more times. This chain uses TRBV29-1 with TRBJ2-7; tentative D call: TRBD1 (6 bases). Trimming removed 7 bases at V and 5 bases at J, with 21 bases between. This CDR3 region has 14 residues. CDR1 is SQVTM and CDR2 is ANQGSEA in the germline V gene. CDR3 nucleotide sequence: TGCAGCGCTTACCGTGACCAGGGGATGAACGAGCAGTACTTC. Translation gives CSAYRDQGMNEQYF.